What follows describes a single TCR beta chain. Sequenced by immunoSEQ multiplex PCR; TCRdb stores in-frame clones only, minus some. There are 750,000 to 1,000,000 clones in the sample; around 92% occur only once, and under 30% lies in the top ten. This specimen belongs to a study of shared clonotypes between healthy human individuals. Only CD45RO-negative cells positively selected for CCR7 counted as naive CD8 cells, so terminally differentiated effector memory CD45RA+ cells were excluded. With V trimmed by 10 bases and J by 5 bases, 10 bases remained unmatched. Germline-derived CDR1 and CDR2 are MNHEY and SMNVEV (reference sequence). This CDR3 is 14 amino acids long.

The chain combines TRBV27 with TRBJ2-1; 8 bases are shared with TRBD2. The source is a man aged 25 to 40 in good health. Sequenced input: naive CD8+ T cells sorted from blood. The CDR3, as DNA: TGTGCCACGCGCCGGGGGGGATTTCACAATGAGCAGTTCTTC. It translates to CATRRGGFHNEQFF.